The rows below give T cell receptor beta chains drawn from one sample of a study of blood T cell repertoires in COVID-19. TCRdb's copy holds only in-frame clones and misses some; the assay was immunoSEQ multiplex PCR. The sample lists about 27,000 clones; roughly 82% were seen once. The sequencing sample was made of peripheral blood. The receptor set was obtained from a man at least 80 years old with active or convalescent COVID-19. CDR3s include the opening cysteine and the closing phenylalanine or tryptophan. Fields, in order: V gene, D gene, clone size, J gene, CDR3 length, CDR3 protein, CDR3 DNA. The D gene is left open where the match is weak. Clone size is not always given. Where it is, it says once, few, many or a class for expanded clones.

TRBV29-1	TRBD2	-	TRBJ2-1	15	CSSSGGPGAYNEQFF	TGCAGCAGTAGCGGGGGGCCGGGGGCCTACAATGAGCAGTTCTTC
TRBV10-3	TRBD2	once	TRBJ2-5	16	CAISEGTSGNQETQYF	TGTGCCATCAGTGAGGGGACTAGCGGGAACCAAGAGACCCAGTACTTC
TRBV2	-	-	TRBJ2-1	11	CASSDSTEQFF	TGTGCCAGCAGTGATAGCACTGAGCAGTTCTTC
TRBV11-2	TRBD2	-	TRBJ2-7	17	CASSLDLYAGEGYEQYF	TGTGCCAGCAGCTTAGATCTGTACGCGGGAGAAGGCTACGAGCAGTACTTC
TRBV7-2	-	-	TRBJ1-5	15	CASSARPGAGQPQHF	TGTGCCAGCAGCGCTAGGCCAGGGGCCGGACAGCCCCAGCATTTT
TRBV4-2	TRBD1	-	TRBJ1-3	15	CASSSRQGGGNTIYF	TGTGCCAGCAGCTCCCGACAGGGGGGCGGAAACACCATATATTTT
TRBV27	-	-	TRBJ2-7	12	CASSSGGTPRYF	TGTGCCAGCAGTTCTGGCGGGACTCCCCGGTACTTC
TRBV9	TRBD2	-	TRBJ2-3	15	CASSSGTSLGNTQYF	TGTGCCAGCAGCTCCGGGACTAGCTTAGGAAATACGCAGTATTTT
TRBV5-4	TRBD2	-	TRBJ2-2	12	CASSERGGELFF	TGTGCCAGCAGCGAGCGGGGGGGGGAGCTGTTTTTT
TRBV28	-	-	TRBJ2-6	15	CASNPRDSGANVLTF	TGTGCCAGCAACCCCCGGGACTCTGGGGCCAACGTCCTGACTTTC
TRBV24-1	TRBD1	-	TRBJ2-1	16	CATSDPGQGFNNEQFF	TGTGCCACCAGTGACCCCGGACAGGGTTTCAACAATGAGCAGTTCTTC
TRBV7-8	-	-	TRBJ2-7	14	CASSLAGGEEEQYF	TGTGCCAGCAGCTTAGCGGGGGGAGAGGAAGAGCAGTACTTC
TRBV29-1	-	-	TRBJ1-1	14	CSACLRPLDTEAFF	TGCAGCGCCTGCCTCAGGCCCCTGGACACTGAAGCTTTCTTT
TRBV28	-	-	TRBJ1-2	13	CASSRTQGSGYTF	TGTGCCAGCAGTAGAACACAGGGTTCAGGCTACACCTTC
TRBV10-3	-	-	TRBJ2-5	14	CATKLDWEQETQYF	TGTGCCACGAAACTAGATTGGGAACAAGAGACCCAGTACTTC
TRBV20-1	-	-	TRBJ2-2	11	CSARSTGELFF	TGCAGTGCTAGATCGACCGGGGAGCTGTTTTTT